This T cell receptor beta chain appears in the sequencing data of a study of blood T cell repertoires in COVID-19. Study-level information: Sites in the United States, Italy and Spain provided acute and convalescent COVID-19 samples.

The germline CDR1 and CDR2 sequences are SEHNR and FQNEAQ (reference sequence). Trimming cost V 2 bases and J 4 bases, with 15 bases left between them. This CDR3 spans 16 amino acids. As processed by the authors: Amplified reference gene primers provided the basis for estimating nucleated cell counts. Assay used: immunoSEQ multiplex PCR; TCRdb lists only in-frame clones, some missing. V and J calls and clone size are copied from that table; D and trimming were computed from the DNA. The sample shows 70,000 or so clones, 65% to 85% of them seen only once. The gene calls are TRBV7-9 and TRBJ2-1; perhaps TRBD2 as D (6 bases). This clonotype was sampled from a man in his 60s with COVID-19, enrolled during active disease. Sequencing was done on a sample of peripheral blood. This CDR3 is CASSLYLRGDYNEQFF. CDR3 DNA: TGTGCCAGCAGCTTATATCTGCGGGGAGATTACAATGAGCAGTTCTTC. The whole variable domain, remainder taken from reference TRBV7-9 and TRBJ2-1, is DTGVSQNPRHKITKRGQNVTFRCDPISEHNRLYWYRQTLGQGPEFLTYFQNEAQLEKSRLLSDRFSAERPKGSFSTLEIQRTEQGDSAMYLCASSLYLRGDYNEQFFGPGTRLTVL.